This is a list of T cell receptor beta chains from one sample in a study of early T cells in non-severe SARS-CoV-2 infection. TCRdb recomputed calls from the 5' RACE reads with MiXCR, one row per CDR3 protein. The repertoire consists of around 66,000 distinct CDR3 sequences, with about 13% occurring once and the leading ten covering roughly 8.3%. Sequenced sample: whole blood. These receptors all stem from an adult who was a healthcare worker with PCR-confirmed SARS-CoV-2 infection or an uninfected control (not recorded which). CDR3s include the opening cysteine and the closing phenylalanine or tryptophan. A D gene is named only where the DNA matches it firmly. Clone size appears in some rows only: once, few, many, or a class for an expanded clone.

clone_size d_call j_call v_call cdr3_nt cdr3_aa
few NA TRBJ2-7 TRBV20-1 TGCAGTGCTAGAGTGCCCGGAGCCTCCTACGAGCAGTACTTC CSARVPGASYEQYF
NA NA TRBJ2-2 TRBV9 TGTGCCAGCAGCGTATTGGTGGGCGGGGAGCTGTTTTTT CASSVLVGGELFF
few NA TRBJ1-2 TRBV18 TGTGCCAGCTCACCAGTGGGCGAATATGGCTACACCTTC CASSPVGEYGYTF
many NA TRBJ1-1 TRBV12-3/TRBV12-4 TGTGCCAGCAGTACACAGGGCGTGAACACTGAAGCTTTCTTT CASSTQGVNTEAFF
many NA TRBJ2-3 TRBV5-1 TGCGCCAGCAGCTTGAAAGATACGCAGTATTTT CASSLKDTQYF
NA NA TRBJ2-3 TRBV7-8 TGTGCCAGCAGCCCTACCAGGGTTGATACGCAGTATTTT CASSPTRVDTQYF
NA TRBD2 TRBJ2-2 TRBV5-4 TGTGCCAGCAGCTCTTTAGCGGGAGGGACCGGGGAGCTGTTTTTT CASSSLAGGTGELFF
many TRBD2 TRBJ2-1 TRBV14 TGTGCCAGCAGCCAAAGGGGAACTAGCGGGAGGTTCAATGAGCAGTTCTTC CASSQRGTSGRFNEQFF
few NA TRBJ1-5 TRBV6-5 TGTGCCAGCAGACAGGGCGGGCAGCCCCAGCATTTT CASRQGGQPQHF
NA NA TRBJ2-1 TRBV20-1 TGCAGTGCTAGTGGGGGTCAATTCTACAATGAGCAGTTCTTC CSASGGQFYNEQFF
few TRBD2 TRBJ2-1 TRBV5-5 TGTGCCAGCAGCCCTTTGGCTAGCGGGAGCCCTTCCAGCTCCTACAATGAGCAGTTCTTC CASSPLASGSPSSSYNEQFF
few TRBD2 TRBJ2-1 TRBV7-3 TGTGCCAGCAGCTTAATGTCTAGCGGGTACAATGAGCAGTTCTTC CASSLMSSGYNEQFF
NA NA TRBJ1-2 TRBV27 TGTGCCAGCAGTTTCCGACTCTCACACTATGGCTACACCTTC CASSFRLSHYGYTF
NA NA TRBJ2-5 TRBV20-1 TGCAGTGCTAGAGCCGGCTTAAAAGAGACCCAGTACTTC CSARAGLKETQYF
NA NA TRBJ2-7 TRBV6-5 TGTGCCAGCAGTTATGAGGGATACGAGCAGTACTTC CASSYEGYEQYF
many NA TRBJ1-5 TRBV19 TGTGCCAGTAGTATGCCAGGGGAGCGGCCCCAGCATTTT CASSMPGERPQHF
once TRBD1 TRBJ1-4 TRBV5-4 TGTGCCAGCAGCCTAAAGACAGGGTTGCATGAAAAACTGTTTTTT CASSLKTGLHEKLFF
NA NA TRBJ2-5 TRBV9 TGTGCCAGCAGCGTAGCTATCAGCGACCAAGAGACCCAGTACTTC CASSVAISDQETQYF
NA NA TRBJ2-1 TRBV27 TGTGCCAGCAGTTTACAGGGGCGGGATGAGCAGTTCTTC CASSLQGRDEQFF
few TRBD2 TRBJ2-7 TRBV7-2 TGTGCCAGCAGCTCGGGGACTACCATCTACGAGCAGTACTTC CASSSGTTIYEQYF
few NA TRBJ1-2 TRBV20-1 TGCAGTGCTAGTCTACGGCTGTATGGCTACACCTTC CSASLRLYGYTF
many NA TRBJ2-7 TRBV28 TGTGCCAGCAGTTCAACCGTGGACAGATTCTACGAGCAGTACTTC CASSSTVDRFYEQYF
few TRBD1 TRBJ2-1 TRBV5-1 TGCGCCAGCAGCTTGGGACAGGGCAATGAGCAGTTCTTC CASSLGQGNEQFF
many TRBD2 TRBJ2-7 TRBV29-1 TGCAGCGTCGTAATATCGGGGGGACCCTACGAGCAGTACTTC CSVVISGGPYEQYF
NA NA TRBJ1-1 TRBV29-1 TGCAGCGTTGAAACTGGGACTGGGGCTTTCTTT CSVETGTGAFF
few NA TRBJ2-3 TRBV20-1 TGCAGTGCTCAATACAGGAGCACAGATACGCAGTATTTT CSAQYRSTDTQYF
medium-sized TRBD1 TRBJ2-2 TRBV4-3 TGCGCCAGCAGCCAAGAGCGTCGGGACAGGGGGGAAAGGGAGCTGTTTTTT CASSQERRDRGERELFF
few TRBD2 TRBJ2-7 TRBV10-3 TGTGCCATCAGTGAGGGGTCGGGAGGTCCGAAGGGCCACGAGCAGTACTTC CAISEGSGGPKGHEQYF
many NA TRBJ1-1 TRBV15 TGTGCCACCAGCAGAGATCGGGGCACTGAAGCTTTCTTT CATSRDRGTEAFF
many NA TRBJ2-5 TRBV7-2 TGTGCCAGCAGCTTAGGGGGACCAATCCAAGAGACCCAGTACTTC CASSLGGPIQETQYF
few NA TRBJ2-7 TRBV20-1 TGCAGTGCTGCGGGGACTGCCTCCTACGAGCAGTACTTC CSAAGTASYEQYF
many NA TRBJ2-1 TRBV29-1 TGCAGCGTTGACCGCAGGGGGGCAGGGGATGAGCAGTTCTTC CSVDRRGAGDEQFF
many NA TRBJ2-1 TRBV7-9 TGTGCCAGCTTACAGGGAGCACTCTACAATGAGCAGTTCTTC CASLQGALYNEQFF
NA NA TRBJ2-1 TRBV7-2 TGTGCCAGCAGCTTGGCGACAGGCCAAAGGTACAATGAGCAGTTCTTC CASSLATGQRYNEQFF
NA TRBD1 TRBJ1-6 TRBV2 TGTGCCAGCAGGGGGACAGCCTATAATTCACCCCTCCACTTT CASRGTAYNSPLHF
NA NA TRBJ2-6 TRBV5-4 TGTACCAGCAGCTTATCGGTACCCCTCTCTGGGGCCAACGTCCTGACTTTC CTSSLSVPLSGANVLTF
NA NA TRBJ1-1 TRBV20-1 TGCAGTGCTGGGTCCTTGGTCACTGAAGCTTTCTTT CSAGSLVTEAFF
many TRBD2 TRBJ2-3 TRBV7-9 TGTGCCAGCAGCTTAGAATGGGCTAGCGGGTTTGCAGATACGCAGTATTTT CASSLEWASGFADTQYF
few TRBD1 TRBJ1-2 TRBV7-6 TGTGCCAGCAGCTTAGCCCCCCAAGGGGGCGACATCTATGGCTACACCTTC CASSLAPQGGDIYGYTF
NA TRBD1 TRBJ1-1 TRBV29-1 TGCAGCGTTGCAGGGGGCTCTGGCACTGAAGCTTTCTTT CSVAGGSGTEAFF
NA TRBD1 TRBJ2-4 TRBV25-1 TGTGCCAGCAGTGCCCCTCAGGGGGCAGCCAAAAACATTCAGTACTTC CASSAPQGAAKNIQYF
once TRBD1 TRBJ2-1 TRBV20-1 TGCAGTGCTCCACTCTCAGGGGGATTATACAATGTGCAGTTCTTC CSAPLSGGLYNVQFF
once TRBD1 TRBJ2-4 TRBV5-1 TGCGCCAGCAGCTTGGAGGGACAGGGAAACATTCAGTACTTC CASSLEGQGNIQYF
few NA TRBJ1-2 TRBV29-1 TGCAGCGTAGCCCCTGACAGGACGGAAGGCTACACCTTC CSVAPDRTEGYTF
many NA TRBJ1-1 TRBV29-1 TGCAGCGTTGCCGGTCTTCCCGGGGATGGCACTGAAGCTTTCTTT CSVAGLPGDGTEAFF
few TRBD2 TRBJ2-3 TRBV20-1 TGCAGTGCTAGGGACTTAGGGACTAGCGGGAGATGGGGCACAGATACGCAGTATTTT CSARDLGTSGRWGTDTQYF
NA TRBD2 TRBJ2-1 TRBV20-1 TGCAGTGCTAGCAGCGATAGCGGGATTTTTTCGTTC CSASSDSGIFSF
NA NA TRBJ1-3 TRBV5-1 TGCGCCAGCAGCGCAGGGACCGCTGGAAACACCATATATTTT CASSAGTAGNTIYF
NA TRBD2 TRBJ2-3 TRBV28 TGTGCCAGCCGGACTAGCGGGATAGATACGCAGTATTTT CASRTSGIDTQYF
many NA TRBJ2-1 TRBV2 TGTGCCAGCAGTGAACGGTCTCAGGATTCGCTCTTC CASSERSQDSLF
many NA TRBJ2-3 TRBV2 TGTGCCAGCACTAGAGTAAGGGGGAGCACAGATACGCAGTATTTT CASTRVRGSTDTQYF
NA NA TRBJ2-1 TRBV3-1 TGTGCCAGCAGCCAAGGCAGGGTAAACAATGAGCAGTTCTTC CASSQGRVNNEQFF
NA NA TRBJ1-5 TRBV7-9 TGTGCCAGCAGCCGATTAAATCAGCCCCAGCATTTT CASSRLNQPQHF
NA TRBD1 TRBJ1-1 TRBV20-1 TGCAGTGCTAAGACAGGGGGAAGCACTGAAGCTTTCTTT CSAKTGGSTEAFF
many NA TRBJ2-4 TRBV29-1 TGCAGCGTTGAAGATCTTCGGGAAAACATTCAGTACTTC CSVEDLRENIQYF
NA NA TRBJ2-7 TRBV29-1 TGCAGCGTTAACGACGGGACCTACGAGCAGTACTTC CSVNDGTYEQYF
NA TRBD2 TRBJ2-1 TRBV11-2 TGTGCCAGCAACTTCGGGAGGGTATCCTACAATGAGCAGTTCTTC CASNFGRVSYNEQFF
NA TRBD2 TRBJ2-5 TRBV5-6 TGTGCCAGCAGCTTGGCGGGACTAGCGTCCGAGACCCAGTACTTC CASSLAGLASETQYF
NA NA TRBJ2-1 TRBV6-6 TGTGCCAGCAGCGAGTCGAGCTCCTACAATGAGCAGTTCTTC CASSESSSYNEQFF
many NA TRBJ2-3 TRBV20-1 TGCAGTGCTAGAGTCAGCGTGGCCACAGATACGCAGTATTTT CSARVSVATDTQYF